A selection of T cell receptor beta chains follows, all from one sample in a study of response to subunit inactivated influenza vaccine. MiXCR, applied by TCRdb to the RT-PCR reads, yields one record per CDR3 protein. The sample carries 560,000 or so distinct CDR3 sequences, less than 10% recorded once. The source was PBMCs from blood, collected around 25 months after vaccination. These receptors were taken from a man between 50 and 75 years old who received an inactivated influenza vaccine. CDR3s include the opening cysteine and the closing phenylalanine or tryptophan. D genes are given only for firm matches. Clone size is shown for a subset of rows, as once, few, many or a class of expanded clone.

d_gene: TRBD2; v_gene: TRBV20-1; len: 13; j_gene: TRBJ2-3; abundance: many; CDR3aa: CSASGGATDTQYF; CDR3nt: TGCAGTGCTAGCGGGGGGGCGACAGATACGCAGTATTTT
d_gene: -; v_gene: TRBV4-1; len: 15; j_gene: TRBJ1-2; abundance: few; CDR3aa: CASSRYPTGPYGYTF; CDR3nt: TGCGCCAGCAGCCGCTACCCGACAGGCCCCTATGGCTACACCTTC
d_gene: -; v_gene: TRBV20-1; len: 13; j_gene: TRBJ1-1; abundance: many; CDR3aa: CSARYNRGTEAFF; CDR3nt: TGCAGTGCTAGGTACAACCGGGGCACTGAAGCTTTCTTT
d_gene: -; v_gene: TRBV3-1; len: 18; j_gene: TRBJ2-3; abundance: -; CDR3aa: CASSPEGDFTTGTDTQYF; CDR3nt: TGTGCCAGCAGCCCCGAGGGGGACTTCACCACCGGCACAGATACGCAGTATTTT
d_gene: -; v_gene: TRBV7-2; len: 14; j_gene: TRBJ1-2; abundance: few; CDR3aa: CASSNTGDNYGYTF; CDR3nt: TGTGCCAGCAGTAATACGGGGGATAACTATGGCTACACCTTC
d_gene: -; v_gene: TRBV7-9; len: 14; j_gene: TRBJ1-3; abundance: -; CDR3aa: CASSFSTGKNTIYF; CDR3nt: TGTGCCAGCAGCTTTAGTACAGGGAAGAACACCATATATTTT
d_gene: TRBD1; v_gene: TRBV5-5; len: 14; j_gene: TRBJ1-1; abundance: -; CDR3aa: CASNPQGGDTEAFF; CDR3nt: TGTGCCAGCAACCCGCAGGGGGGGGACACTGAAGCTTTCTTT
d_gene: -; v_gene: TRBV4-2; len: 15; j_gene: TRBJ2-5; abundance: -; CDR3aa: CASSQEPSRGETQYF; CDR3nt: TGTGCCAGCAGCCAAGAACCCTCCCGGGGAGAGACCCAGTACTTC
d_gene: TRBD1; v_gene: TRBV7-8; len: 14; j_gene: TRBJ2-7; abundance: many; CDR3aa: CASSYRQGTYEQYF; CDR3nt: TGTGCCAGCAGCTACCGACAGGGAACTTACGAGCAGTACTTC
d_gene: TRBD2; v_gene: TRBV10-3; len: 16; j_gene: TRBJ2-1; abundance: few; CDR3aa: CAISPSGLAGFNEQFF; CDR3nt: TGTGCCATCAGTCCAAGTGGACTAGCGGGTTTCAATGAGCAGTTCTTC
d_gene: TRBD1; v_gene: TRBV6-1; len: 14; j_gene: TRBJ2-3; abundance: few; CDR3aa: CASTRQGGTDTQYF; CDR3nt: TGTGCCAGTACTAGACAGGGAGGCACAGATACGCAGTATTTT
d_gene: -; v_gene: TRBV6-4; len: 12; j_gene: TRBJ1-5; abundance: few; CDR3aa: CASSDSIKPQHF; CDR3nt: TGTGCCAGCAGTGACTCGATAAAACCCCAGCATTTT
d_gene: -; v_gene: TRBV6-5; len: 15; j_gene: TRBJ2-1; abundance: many; CDR3aa: CASSYLGGGYHEQFF; CDR3nt: TGTGCCAGCAGTTACCTAGGGGGAGGCTATCATGAGCAGTTCTTC
d_gene: -; v_gene: TRBV20-1; len: 14; j_gene: TRBJ2-7; abundance: many; CDR3aa: CSARAFTQGEEQYF; CDR3nt: TGCAGTGCTAGAGCGTTTACACAGGGAGAAGAGCAGTACTTC
d_gene: -; v_gene: TRBV29-1; len: 11; j_gene: TRBJ2-1; abundance: -; CDR3aa: CSGDSYNEQFF; CDR3nt: TGCAGCGGCGACAGCTACAATGAGCAGTTCTTC
d_gene: -; v_gene: TRBV12-3/TRBV12-4; len: 17; j_gene: TRBJ2-3; abundance: many; CDR3aa: CASSLAPQKGGTDTQYF; CDR3nt: TGTGCCAGCAGTTTAGCTCCTCAAAAGGGTGGAACAGATACGCAGTATTTT
d_gene: TRBD2; v_gene: TRBV11-2; len: 18; j_gene: TRBJ2-7; abundance: many; CDR3aa: CASSPILTSGTRGYEQYF; CDR3nt: TGTGCCAGCAGCCCAATACTGACTAGCGGGACCAGGGGGTACGAGCAGTACTTC
d_gene: -; v_gene: TRBV2; len: 14; j_gene: TRBJ1-5; abundance: few; CDR3aa: CASRPTASIGPQHF; CDR3nt: TGTGCCAGCAGGCCGACGGCCTCCATCGGGCCCCAGCATTTT
d_gene: -; v_gene: TRBV20-1; len: 14; j_gene: TRBJ2-7; abundance: few; CDR3aa: CSARDPYSSYEQYF; CDR3nt: TGCAGTGCTAGAGACCCGTACAGCTCCTACGAGCAGTACTTC
d_gene: TRBD1; v_gene: TRBV20-1; len: 13; j_gene: TRBJ2-6; abundance: many; CDR3aa: CSVTGAGANVLTF; CDR3nt: TGCAGCGTGACAGGGGCTGGGGCCAACGTCCTGACTTTC
d_gene: -; v_gene: TRBV7-9; len: 12; j_gene: TRBJ2-7; abundance: many; CDR3aa: CASQRSMNEQYF; CDR3nt: TGTGCCAGCCAGAGATCGATGAACGAGCAGTACTTC
d_gene: TRBD2; v_gene: TRBV20-1; len: 14; j_gene: TRBJ2-7; abundance: -; CDR3aa: CSAAPGLAGAEQYF; CDR3nt: TGCAGTGCAGCACCGGGACTAGCGGGAGCCGAGCAGTACTTC
d_gene: -; v_gene: TRBV4-1; len: 18; j_gene: TRBJ2-7; abundance: few; CDR3aa: CASSQDSLLGFGSYEQYF; CDR3nt: TGCGCCAGCAGCCAAGATTCCCTTCTCGGATTTGGCTCCTACGAGCAGTACTTC
d_gene: -; v_gene: TRBV11-1; len: 16; j_gene: TRBJ1-1; abundance: few; CDR3aa: CASSLKGRGLNTEAFF; CDR3nt: TGTGCCAGCAGCTTAAAGGGTAGGGGCCTGAACACTGAAGCTTTCTTT
d_gene: -; v_gene: TRBV29-1; len: 15; j_gene: TRBJ2-3; abundance: -; CDR3aa: CSAKWAGSRTDTQYF; CDR3nt: TGCAGCGCAAAATGGGCGGGATCCCGCACAGATACGCAGTATTTT
d_gene: TRBD2; v_gene: TRBV4-3; len: 18; j_gene: TRBJ2-7; abundance: -; CDR3aa: CASSQGLETSGKGYEQYF; CDR3nt: TGCGCCAGCAGCCAAGGCCTCGAGACTAGCGGGAAGGGGTACGAGCAGTACTTC
d_gene: TRBD1; v_gene: TRBV7-2; len: 15; j_gene: TRBJ2-7; abundance: few; CDR3aa: CASSLFRDRGHEQYF; CDR3nt: TGTGCCAGCAGCTTATTTAGGGACAGGGGCCACGAGCAGTACTTC
d_gene: TRBD2; v_gene: TRBV4-3; len: 15; j_gene: TRBJ2-1; abundance: many; CDR3aa: CASSLRGGALNEQFF; CDR3nt: TGCGCCAGCAGCCTCCGGGGGGGTGCTCTAAATGAGCAGTTCTTC
d_gene: -; v_gene: TRBV7-2; len: 13; j_gene: TRBJ2-5; abundance: -; CDR3aa: CASSTHRRETQYF; CDR3nt: TGTGCCAGCAGCACACACCGTAGAGAGACCCAGTACTTC
d_gene: TRBD1; v_gene: TRBV28; len: 14; j_gene: TRBJ1-4; abundance: -; CDR3aa: CASSDRGQNEKLFF; CDR3nt: TGTGCCAGCAGCGACAGGGGACAAAATGAAAAACTGTTTTTT
d_gene: -; v_gene: TRBV27; len: 14; j_gene: TRBJ2-7; abundance: few; CDR3aa: CASSLVHDSYEQYF; CDR3nt: TGTGCCAGCAGTTTAGTTCACGATTCCTACGAGCAGTACTTC
d_gene: -; v_gene: TRBV20-1; len: 16; j_gene: TRBJ1-2; abundance: few; CDR3aa: CSASRLNRTANYGYTF; CDR3nt: TGCAGTGCTAGTCGTCTTAATCGCACAGCTAACTATGGCTACACCTTC
d_gene: -; v_gene: TRBV15; len: 15; j_gene: TRBJ2-7; abundance: few; CDR3aa: CATSRVRGGADEQYF; CDR3nt: TGTGCCACCAGCAGAGTTAGGGGGGGGGCCGACGAGCAGTACTTC
d_gene: TRBD2; v_gene: TRBV9; len: 15; j_gene: TRBJ2-7; abundance: -; CDR3aa: CASSVGSGGAEEQYF; CDR3nt: TGTGCCAGCAGCGTAGGAAGCGGGGGGGCAGAAGAGCAGTACTTC
d_gene: TRBD2; v_gene: TRBV20-1; len: 14; j_gene: TRBJ2-3; abundance: -; CDR3aa: CSARVALAGDTQYF; CDR3nt: TGCAGTGCTAGAGTAGCACTAGCGGGAGATACGCAGTATTTT
d_gene: -; v_gene: TRBV7-2; len: 14; j_gene: TRBJ2-7; abundance: many; CDR3aa: CASSPTGATYEQYF; CDR3nt: TGTGCCAGCAGCCCCACGGGGGCCACCTACGAGCAGTACTTC
d_gene: TRBD1; v_gene: TRBV7-2; len: 15; j_gene: TRBJ2-7; abundance: few; CDR3aa: CASSLQGATSYEQYF; CDR3nt: TGTGCCAGCAGCTTACAGGGGGCGACTTCCTACGAGCAGTACTTC
d_gene: -; v_gene: TRBV28; len: 15; j_gene: TRBJ1-5; abundance: few; CDR3aa: CASSPAGGIGRAQHF; CDR3nt: TGTGCCAGCAGTCCCGCCGGCGGGATCGGTAGGGCCCAGCATTTT
d_gene: TRBD1; v_gene: TRBV7-8; len: 17; j_gene: TRBJ1-2; abundance: few; CDR3aa: CASSLAPAGQGAAGYTF; CDR3nt: TGTGCCAGCAGCTTAGCGCCCGCGGGACAGGGGGCGGCGGGCTACACCTTC
d_gene: TRBD2; v_gene: TRBV4-3; len: 16; j_gene: TRBJ2-7; abundance: -; CDR3aa: CASSLSGASGRYEQYF; CDR3nt: TGCGCCAGCAGTCTGAGCGGGGCTAGCGGGAGATACGAGCAGTACTTC
d_gene: -; v_gene: TRBV12-3/TRBV12-4; len: 14; j_gene: TRBJ2-2; abundance: many; CDR3aa: CASSLVQDTGELFF; CDR3nt: TGTGCCAGCAGTTTAGTACAGGACACCGGGGAGCTGTTTTTT
d_gene: -; v_gene: TRBV5-1; len: 16; j_gene: TRBJ2-1; abundance: -; CDR3aa: CASSLGGAGSYNEQFF; CDR3nt: TGCGCCAGCAGCTTGGGGGGCGCGGGGTCCTACAATGAGCAGTTCTTC
d_gene: TRBD2; v_gene: TRBV4-3; len: 15; j_gene: TRBJ2-3; abundance: few; CDR3aa: CASSPAGGLGDTQYF; CDR3nt: TGCGCCAGCAGTCCCGCGGGAGGTCTCGGTGATACGCAGTATTTT
d_gene: TRBD2; v_gene: TRBV29-1; len: 16; j_gene: TRBJ2-4; abundance: many; CDR3aa: CSVEFSSGGALNIQYF; CDR3nt: TGCAGCGTTGAATTTAGCAGCGGGGGGGCCCTAAACATTCAGTACTTC
d_gene: TRBD1; v_gene: TRBV5-1; len: 12; j_gene: TRBJ2-7; abundance: few; CDR3aa: CASSSTGDEQYF; CDR3nt: TGCGCCAGCAGCTCGACAGGGGACGAGCAGTACTTC
d_gene: -; v_gene: TRBV14; len: 12; j_gene: TRBJ1-1; abundance: few; CDR3aa: CASSQESTEAFF; CDR3nt: TGTGCCAGCAGCCAAGAAAGCACTGAAGCTTTCTTT
d_gene: -; v_gene: TRBV7-2; len: 14; j_gene: TRBJ2-5; abundance: medium-sized; CDR3aa: CASSTPGFGETQYF; CDR3nt: TGTGCCAGCAGCACACCGGGGTTCGGAGAGACCCAGTACTTC
d_gene: -; v_gene: TRBV7-2; len: 14; j_gene: TRBJ2-5; abundance: many; CDR3aa: CASSLVRSGETQYF; CDR3nt: TGTGCCAGCAGCTTAGTTCGCTCAGGGGAGACCCAGTACTTC
d_gene: -; v_gene: TRBV27; len: 14; j_gene: TRBJ2-3; abundance: -; CDR3aa: CASSSGTFRDTQYF; CDR3nt: TGTGCCAGCAGTTCCGGAACTTTTCGGGATACGCAGTATTTT
d_gene: TRBD1; v_gene: TRBV20-1; len: 16; j_gene: TRBJ1-2; abundance: few; CDR3aa: CSARDFGQVEIYGYTF; CDR3nt: TGCAGTGCTAGAGATTTCGGACAGGTCGAGATCTATGGCTACACCTTC
d_gene: TRBD2; v_gene: TRBV6-1; len: 16; j_gene: TRBJ2-7; abundance: many; CDR3aa: CASSEGFSAGANEQYF; CDR3nt: TGTGCCAGCAGTGAAGGATTTTCAGCGGGAGCTAACGAGCAGTACTTC
d_gene: TRBD1; v_gene: TRBV12-3/TRBV12-4; len: 12; j_gene: TRBJ1-1; abundance: -; CDR3aa: CASSSNRGGSFF; CDR3nt: TGTGCCAGCAGTTCCAACAGGGGAGGGTCTTTCTTT
d_gene: -; v_gene: TRBV3-1; len: 14; j_gene: TRBJ1-2; abundance: -; CDR3aa: CASSPGSESYGYTF; CDR3nt: TGTGCCAGCAGCCCCGGGTCCGAGAGCTATGGCTACACCTTC
d_gene: -; v_gene: TRBV7-2; len: 15; j_gene: TRBJ2-2; abundance: -; CDR3aa: CASSLASVNTGELFF; CDR3nt: TGTGCCAGCAGCTTAGCTAGCGTAAACACCGGGGAGCTGTTTTTT
d_gene: -; v_gene: TRBV20-1; len: 14; j_gene: TRBJ2-7; abundance: many; CDR3aa: CSAITPTGIHEQYF; CDR3nt: TGCAGTGCTATCACTCCCACAGGGATACACGAGCAGTACTTC
d_gene: -; v_gene: TRBV20-1; len: 15; j_gene: TRBJ2-6; abundance: few; CDR3aa: CSAPSPYSGANVLTF; CDR3nt: TGCAGTGCTCCCTCACCGTACTCTGGGGCCAACGTCCTGACTTTC
d_gene: -; v_gene: TRBV6-5; len: 18; j_gene: TRBJ2-7; abundance: few; CDR3aa: CASSYSRAGAGLSYEQYF; CDR3nt: TGTGCCAGCAGTTACTCGAGGGCAGGGGCAGGTTTATCCTACGAGCAGTACTTC
d_gene: TRBD1; v_gene: TRBV5-1; len: 15; j_gene: TRBJ2-7; abundance: -; CDR3aa: CASGEQGGNSYEQYF; CDR3nt: TGCGCCAGCGGCGAACAGGGGGGCAACTCCTACGAGCAGTACTTC
d_gene: TRBD1; v_gene: TRBV20-1; len: 15; j_gene: TRBJ2-3; abundance: few; CDR3aa: CSAHPSGQGGDTQYF; CDR3nt: TGCAGTGCTCACCCCTCGGGACAGGGCGGAGATACGCAGTATTTT